What follows are 27 T cell receptor beta chains derived from one specimen sequenced in a study of Graves' ophthalmopathy and Graves' hyperthyroidism. TCR beta CDR3 regions were amplified from RNA transcripts. Scientists carried out first-round RT-PCR using HTBI primers and then a second-round multiplex PCR. In TCRdb, the multiplex PCR reads were re-called with MiXCR into one record per CDR3 protein. The sample yields some 520,000 distinct CDR3 sequences, under 15% seen once. The sequenced material came from blood. These TCRs come from a woman aged 25-40 years with Graves' ophthalmopathy.

This clonotype was seen repeatedly, ten times or more. This chain joins TRBV12-3 or TRBV12-4 and TRBJ2-5, with 7 bases lining up with TRBD2. V shed 0 bases, J shed 7 bases, and the junction held 2 bases outside the gene matches. This CDR3 comprises 13 residues. This chain's CDR3 is CASSLASSGTQYF. In nucleotides, the CDR3 is TGTGCCAGCAGTTTAGCGTCTAGCGGGACCCAGTACTTC.

V is TRBV6-2 or TRBV6-3 and J is TRBJ2-2, with 12 bases identical to TRBD2. Germline assignment: CDR1 MNHEY and CDR2 SVGEGT. J gave up 0 bases and V 7 bases, and 6 bases lay outside the gene matches. The CDR3 covers 17 residues. The CDR3 loop is CASTATSGGPNTGELFF. The CDR3 coding sequence is TGTGCCAGCACCGCGACTAGCGGGGGCCCGAACACCGGGGAGCTGTTTTTT.

This clonotype was counted many times. V usage is TRBV15 and J usage is TRBJ2-5; D gene unclear. In germline, CDR1 is LNHNV, CDR2 YYDKDF (reference sequence). The V end lost 2 bases, the J end lost 3 bases, and 4 bases lay between the germline ends. This CDR3 has 12 amino acids. CDR3 residues: CATSRQKETQYF. The CDR3 coding sequence is TGTGCCACCAGCAGACAGAAAGAGACCCAGTACTTC.

This clonotype has a count of ten or more. The gene calls are TRBV20-1 and TRBJ2-5; D is perhaps TRBD1 (5 bases). V lost 5 bases to trimming and J lost 5 bases, with 9 bases between them. There are 11 residues in the CDR3. Germline V lookup: CDR1 DFQATT, CDR2 SNEGSKA (reference sequence). CDR3 loop: CSARPGETQYF. The DNA for the CDR3 is TGCAGTGCTCGCCCAGGGGAGACCCAGTACTTC.

This clonotype was recorded many times. DNA for the CDR3: TGTGCCAGCACCTCCCAGCGGGGATTGAGCTCCTACGAGCAGTACTTC. Protein sequence: CASTSQRGLSSYEQYF. The chain has TRBV6-1 and TRBJ2-7, with 7 bases fitting TRBD2. The CDR3 runs to 16 residues. Germline CDR1 reads MNHNS; CDR2 reads SASEGT. The ends lost 7 bases at V and 0 bases at J; junction bases unmatched: 12.

There are many counts of this clonotype. The chain has TRBV10-3 and TRBJ1-1; D unclear. Trimming shortened V by 3 bases and J by 2 bases, and 13 bases separated the two germline ends. CDR1 and CDR2 (germline): ENHRY, SYGVKD. The CDR3 loop spans 15 amino acids. This CDR3 reads CAISDVSRRNTEAFF. The CDR3, as DNA: TGTGCCATCAGTGACGTATCCAGGCGTAACACTGAAGCTTTCTTT.

There are many counts of this clonotype. V is TRBV7-8 and J is TRBJ2-5; TRBD2 aligns across 11 bases. The V and J ends lost 4 bases and 10 bases, in that order; junction bases with no gene match: 14. Germline V gives CDR1 SGHVS, CDR2 FQNEAQ. The CDR3 spans 16 residues. DNA for the CDR3: TGTGCCAGCAGCTCGACCCGACTAGCGGGGAATTCGGACCAGTACTTC. It codes for CASSSTRLAGNSDQYF. The full variable domain, rest sourced from reference TRBV7-8 and TRBJ2-5, is GAGVSQSPRYKVAKRGQDVALRCDPISGHVSLFWYQQALGQGPEFLTYFQNEAQLDKSGLPSDRFFAERPEGSVSTLKIQRTQQEDSAVYLCASSSTRLAGNSDQYFGPGTRLLVL.

A few counts support this clonotype. The chain carries TRBV6-5 and TRBJ1-2; the D is unclear. Trimming left V 0 bases short and J 4 bases short, with 12 bases between. The CDR3 loop spans 15 amino acids. CDR1 is MNHEY, CDR2 SVGAGI, per germline. The CDR3 DNA reads as TGTGCCAGCAGTTACTCCTACACAGCATCCTATGGCTACACCTTC. Amino acid sequence: CASSYSYTASYGYTF.

This clonotype was detected many times. V gene TRBV6-5 combines with J gene TRBJ2-5; no definite D call. V was cut by 2 bases and J by 0 bases, with 4 bases left in between. This CDR3 is built from 13 residues. From germline, CDR1 is MNHEY and CDR2 SVGAGI. The CDR3 spells CASSYVNQETQYF. In DNA, the CDR3 is TGTGCCAGCAGTTACGTTAACCAAGAGACCCAGTACTTC.

This clonotype was found a few times. The rearrangement links TRBV7-9 to TRBJ1-1; D unclear. Germline assignment: CDR1 SEHNR and CDR2 FQNEAQ (reference sequence). The CDR3 consists of 13 residues. V was pared by 7 bases and J by 8 bases, with 17 bases between. CDR3 amino acids: CASTINRATEAFF. The CDR3, as DNA: TGTGCCAGCACCATTAATAGGGCCACAGAAGCTTTCTTT.

This clonotype occurred many times. This chain links TRBV6-5 with TRBJ2-7, with 10 nucleotides matching TRBD1. The trim removed 0 bases at V and 6 bases at J, leaving 5 bases unmatched. Germline lookup yields CDR1 MNHEY and CDR2 SVGAGI. This CDR3 spans 15 amino acids. The CDR3 loop is CASSYSETGGFEQYF. DNA of the CDR3: TGTGCCAGCAGTTACTCGGAGACAGGGGGCTTCGAGCAGTACTTC.

This clonotype has at least ten counts. This chain connects TRBV7-2 to TRBJ1-2; D ambiguous. The germline V gene encodes CDR1 SGHTA and CDR2 FQGNSA. This CDR3 is 12 amino acids long. The V end lost 2 bases, the J end lost 4 bases, and 5 bases lay between the germline ends. DNA of the CDR3: TGTGCCAGCAGCTTAATCTCCTATGGCTACACCTTC. Protein: CASSLISYGYTF.

Many counts were recorded for this clonotype. J is TRBJ1-1 and V is TRBV5-4; D is uncertain. The ends were cut back, 1 base at V and 0 bases at J, with 16 bases in the middle. This CDR3 region has 17 residues. Germline lookup yields CDR1 SGHNT and CDR2 YYREEE (reference sequence). Here the CDR3 reads CASSLSQSTIMNTEAFF. CDR3 bases: TGTGCCAGCAGCTTGTCACAGAGTACCATCATGAACACTGAAGCTTTCTTT.

This clonotype was counted only a few times. This chain links TRBV5-1 with TRBJ2-7, with D unresolved. The V end lost 1 base, the J end lost 2 bases, and 10 bases lay between the germline ends. Germline CDR1 is SGHRS and CDR2 is YFSETQ. The length of the CDR3 is 14 residues. The CDR3 DNA sequence: TGCGCCAGCAGCTTGTTCACCCCTACCTACGAGCAGTACTTC. Encoded protein: CASSLFTPTYEQYF.

This clonotype has a count of ten or more. The V and J genes are TRBV30 and TRBJ1-2, with D possibly TRBD1 on 6 matching bases. CDR1 GTSNPN and CDR2 SVGIG come from the germline V gene (reference sequence). Trimming left V 2 bases short and J 7 bases short, with 17 bases between. CDR3 size: 14 residues. The CDR3 loop is CAWSHGGGGSGYTF. The CDR3 DNA reads TGTGCCTGGAGTCACGGAGGCGGGGGCTCTGGCTACACCTTC.

In its sample, this clonotype was seen many times. The chain carries TRBV20-1 and TRBJ1-1; 7 bases agree with TRBD1. CDR1 and CDR2 (germline): DFQATT, SNEGSKA (reference sequence). Losses at the gene ends were 6 bases for V and 0 bases for J; bases not matched to a gene: 4. This CDR3 comprises 13 residues. Written as DNA, the CDR3 is TGCAGTGCCAACAGGGGACTGAACACTGAAGCTTTCTTT. Translating gives CSANRGLNTEAFF.

This clonotype was recorded many times. The chain couples TRBV27 to TRBJ2-7; D gene uncertain. V lost 0 bases and J lost 6, with 9 bases in between. The V gene's germline CDR1 is MNHEY and CDR2 SMNVEV (reference sequence). This CDR3 has 13 amino acids. The DNA of the CDR3 is TGTGCCAGCAGTTTATCTAGTTACGGCGAGCAGTACTTC. Protein product: CASSLSSYGEQYF.

The chain combines TRBV15 with TRBJ1-1; D remains unclear. Germline values: CDR1 LNHNV, CDR2 YYDKDF (reference sequence). The CDR3 contains 13 residues. V lost 1 base and J 7 bases, leaving 10 bases between the germline ends. For the CDR3, the DNA is TGTGCCACCAGCAGAGTGGGGAGGCTTGAAGCTTTCTTT. It yields the protein CATSRVGRLEAFF.

This clonotype has a handful of counts. The V gene is TRBV3-1, the J gene TRBJ2-2, with 8 bases aligning to TRBD2. V gave up 3 bases and J gave up 2 bases; unmatched junction bases: 5. The CDR3 loop spans 16 amino acids. Germline lookup yields CDR1 LGHDT and CDR2 YNNKEL (reference sequence). CDR3 sequence (DNA): TGTGCCAGCAGCCAGGTAGCGGGGATAAACACCGGGGAGCTGTTTTTT. It codes for CASSQVAGINTGELFF.

In its sample, this clonotype was seen many times. V and J are TRBV6-1 and TRBJ2-7, with D maybe TRBD1 (6 bases). The CDR3 consists of 13 residues. Germline values: CDR1 MNHNS, CDR2 SASEGT. V lost 6 bases, J lost 3 bases, and 12 bases lay in between. CDR3 residues: CASRWDTYYEQYF. The CDR3 nucleotides read TGTGCCAGCAGATGGGACACATACTACGAGCAGTACTTC.

This clonotype was found many times. The chain has TRBV20-1 and TRBJ2-7; 9 bases are shared with TRBD1. Germline trimming cut 8 bases from V and 7 bases from J; bases unmatched to any gene: 9. Germline V gene sequence: CDR1 DFQATT, CDR2 SNEGSKA (reference sequence). The CDR3 loop spans 12 amino acids. The CDR3 DNA follows: TGCAGTCCGGACAGGGGCACCAGGGAGCAGTACTTC. Protein: CSPDRGTREQYF.

The chain is built from TRBV27 and TRBJ1-5; 7 positions agree with TRBD1. Unmatched junction bases numbered 5, after V lost 5 bases and J lost 4 bases. The CDR3 extends over 14 amino acids. Germline V gene sequence: CDR1 MNHEY, CDR2 SMNVEV (reference sequence). The CDR3 DNA follows: TGTGCCAGCAGTCAGACAGGGTATAATCAGCCCCAGCATTTT. It specifies CASSQTGYNQPQHF.

The CDR3 reads CASSPRSTGNTIYF. As DNA, the CDR3 is TGTGCCAGCTCACCACGAAGCACTGGAAACACCATATATTTT. This chain uses TRBV18 with TRBJ1-3; D is unclear. From germline, CDR1 is KGHSH and CDR2 LQKENI. Trimming took off 1 base at V and 2 bases at J, with 6 bases between the two ends. The CDR3 runs 14 residues.

This clonotype has ten or more counts. This sequence joins TRBV2 and TRBJ2-5, with TRBD2 as a possible D gene (6 bases). CDR3 length: 11 residues. V lost 6 bases and J lost 14, with 16 bases in between. The V gene's germline CDR1 is SNHLY and CDR2 FYNNEI. The CDR3 coding sequence is TGTGCCAGCAGACGACCTGAGGAGGGATACTTC. Amino acids: CASRRPEEGYF.

In this sample, this clonotype turned up many times. The chain links TRBV5-1 to TRBJ2-7; D possibly matches TRBD1 or TRBD2 (5 bases each). CDR1 is SGHRS and CDR2 is YFSETQ in the germline V gene. The ends were cut back, 1 base at V and 1 base at J, with 9 bases in the middle. The CDR3 totals 14 residues. CDR3 sequence: CASSLRGESYEQYF. CDR3 sequence (DNA): TGCGCCAGCAGCTTGAGGGGAGAGTCCTACGAGCAGTACTTC.

At least ten counts were recorded for this clonotype. A junction boundary mismatches the germline segment, possibly from a read error. V gene TRBV28 combines with J gene TRBJ2-4, with D maybe TRBD1 (9 bases). There are 15 residues in the CDR3. Germline V gene lookup returns CDR1 MDHEN and CDR2 SYDVKM. The CDR3: CASQSGGQGKNIKYF. In nucleotides, the CDR3 is TGTGCCAGCCAGAGCGGGGGACAGGGAAAAAACATTAAGTACTTC.

This clonotype was recorded many times. The CDR3 DNA sequence: TGTGCCAGCAGCTTAGTGGATGGCGGGGAGCTGTTTTTT. This codes for CASSLVDGGELFF. The gene calls are TRBV7-9 and TRBJ2-2; D is unclear. Germline V gene data show CDR1 as SEHNR and CDR2 as FQNEAQ (reference sequence). The CDR3 extends over 13 amino acids. V shed 1 base and J shed 7 bases, with 7 bases lying between them. Full variable domain (missing parts from reference TRBV7-9 and TRBJ2-2): DTGVSQNPRHKITKRGQNVTFRCDPISEHNRLYWYRQTLGQGPEFLTYFQNEAQLEKSRLLSDRFSAERPKGSFSTLEIQRTEQGDSAMYLCASSLVDGGELFFGEGSRLTVL.